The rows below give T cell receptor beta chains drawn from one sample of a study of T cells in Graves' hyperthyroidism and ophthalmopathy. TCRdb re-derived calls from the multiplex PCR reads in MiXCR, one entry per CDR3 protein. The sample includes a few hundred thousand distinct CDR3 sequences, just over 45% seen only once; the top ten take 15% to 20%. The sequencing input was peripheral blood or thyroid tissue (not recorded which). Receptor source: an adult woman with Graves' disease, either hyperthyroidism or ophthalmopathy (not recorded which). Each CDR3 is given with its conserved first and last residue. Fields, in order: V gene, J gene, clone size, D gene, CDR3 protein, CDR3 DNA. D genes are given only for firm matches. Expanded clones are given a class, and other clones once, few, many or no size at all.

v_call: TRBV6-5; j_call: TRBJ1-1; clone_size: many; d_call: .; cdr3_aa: CASSYGVGETEAFF; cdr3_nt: TGTGCCAGCAGTTACGGTGTTGGGGAAACTGAAGCTTTCTTT
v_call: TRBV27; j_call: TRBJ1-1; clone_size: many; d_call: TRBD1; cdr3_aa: CASSLDREYTEAFF; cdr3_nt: TGTGCCAGCAGTCTGGACAGGGAGTACACTGAAGCTTTCTTT
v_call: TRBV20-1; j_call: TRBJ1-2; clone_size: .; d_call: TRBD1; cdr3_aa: CSAWDRGSGYTF; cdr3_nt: TGCAGTGCGTGGGACAGGGGAAGCGGCTACACCTTC
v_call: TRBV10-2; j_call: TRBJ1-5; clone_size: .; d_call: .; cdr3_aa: CASSTLYSNQPQHF; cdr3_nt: TGCGCCAGCAGTACACTGTATAGCAATCAGCCCCAGCATTTT
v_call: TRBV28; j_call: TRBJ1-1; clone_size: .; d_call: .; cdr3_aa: CASSREPFNTEAFF; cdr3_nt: TGTGCCAGCAGTCGGGAGCCGTTCAACACTGAAGCTTTCTTT
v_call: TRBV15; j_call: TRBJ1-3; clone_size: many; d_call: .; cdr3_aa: CATSVGQGFGNTIYF; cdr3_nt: TGTGCCACCAGCGTGGGGCAGGGCTTTGGAAACACCATATATTTT
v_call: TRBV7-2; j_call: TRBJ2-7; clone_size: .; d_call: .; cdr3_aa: CASSLSPSPGPRSTHEQYF; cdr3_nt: TGTGCCAGCAGTTTATCGCCCTCACCGGGACCTCGATCGACCCACGAGCAGTACTTC
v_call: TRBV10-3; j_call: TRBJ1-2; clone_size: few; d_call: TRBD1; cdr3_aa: CAISESPDRGIRSYGYTF; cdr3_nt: TGTGCCATCAGTGAGTCACCGGACAGGGGTATTCGCAGCTATGGCTACACCTTC
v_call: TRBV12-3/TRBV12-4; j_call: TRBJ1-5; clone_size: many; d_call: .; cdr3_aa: CASSLALRGGQPQHF; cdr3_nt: TGTGCCAGCAGTTTAGCGCTTAGGGGCGGACAGCCCCAGCATTTT
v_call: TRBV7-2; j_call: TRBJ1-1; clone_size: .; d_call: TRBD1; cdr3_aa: CASSSRQGGTKAFF; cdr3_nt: TGTGCCAGCAGCTCTAGACAGGGGGGGACTAAAGCTTTCTTT
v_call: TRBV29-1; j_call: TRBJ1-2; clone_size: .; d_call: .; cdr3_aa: CSVLTGVGYTF; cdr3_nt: TGCAGCGTGCTGACGGGAGTAGGCTACACCTTC
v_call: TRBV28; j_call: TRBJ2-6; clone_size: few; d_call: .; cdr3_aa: CASRGGDPSGANVLTF; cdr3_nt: TGTGCCAGCAGGGGCGGCGACCCCTCTGGGGCCAACGTCCTGACTTTC
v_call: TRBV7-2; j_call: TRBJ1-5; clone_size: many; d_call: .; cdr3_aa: CASSAPGAQPQHF; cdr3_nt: TGTGCCAGCAGCGCGCCAGGGGCTCAGCCCCAGCATTTT
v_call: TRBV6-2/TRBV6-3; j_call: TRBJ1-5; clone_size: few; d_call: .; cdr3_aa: CASTPARELDGQPQHF; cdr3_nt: TGTGCCAGCACCCCGGCCAGGGAGCTTGACGGTCAGCCCCAGCATTTT
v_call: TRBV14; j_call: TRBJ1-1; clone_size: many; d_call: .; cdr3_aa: CASSQDWGGQAFF; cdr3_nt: TGTGCCAGCAGCCAAGATTGGGGGGGGCAGGCTTTCTTT
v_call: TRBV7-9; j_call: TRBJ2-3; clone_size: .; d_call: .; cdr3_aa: CASSLTNGDTQYF; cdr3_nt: TGTGCCAGCAGTTTAACTAACGGAGATACGCAGTATTTT
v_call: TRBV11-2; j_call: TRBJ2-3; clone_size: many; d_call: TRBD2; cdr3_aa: CASSLDLGSGRAMDTQYF; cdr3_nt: TGTGCCAGCAGCTTAGATCTGGGTAGCGGGAGGGCCATGGATACGCAGTATTTT
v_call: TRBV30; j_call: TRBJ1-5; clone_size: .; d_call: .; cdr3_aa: CACRGGGGSNQPQHF; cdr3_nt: TGTGCCTGCCGTGGGGGTGGAGGAAGCAATCAGCCCCAGCATTTT
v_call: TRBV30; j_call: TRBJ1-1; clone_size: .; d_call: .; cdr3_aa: CAWSVPGTEAFF; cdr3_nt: TGTGCCTGGAGTGTACCGGGGACTGAAGCTTTCTTT
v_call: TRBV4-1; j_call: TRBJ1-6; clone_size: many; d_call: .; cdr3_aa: CASSQDPPLGPLHF; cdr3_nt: TGCGCCAGCAGCCAAGATCCCCCTCTTGGCCCCCTCCACTTT
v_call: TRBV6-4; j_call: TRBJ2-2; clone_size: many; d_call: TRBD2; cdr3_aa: CASSVLAGDTGELFF; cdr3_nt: TGTGCCAGCAGTGTACTAGCGGGTGACACCGGGGAGCTGTTTTTT
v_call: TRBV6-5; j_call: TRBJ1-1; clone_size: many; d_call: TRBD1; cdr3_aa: CASSSRGQGEAFF; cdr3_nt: TGTGCCAGCAGTTCCAGGGGGCAGGGTGAAGCTTTCTTT
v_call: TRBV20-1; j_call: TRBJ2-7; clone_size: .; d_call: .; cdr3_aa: CSASPRPEQYF; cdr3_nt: TGCAGTGCTAGCCCACGACCCGAGCAGTACTTC
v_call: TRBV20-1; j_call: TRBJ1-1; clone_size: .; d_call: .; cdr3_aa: CSALRGVEAFF; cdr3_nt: TGCAGTGCGTTGCGGGGGGTGGAAGCTTTCTTT
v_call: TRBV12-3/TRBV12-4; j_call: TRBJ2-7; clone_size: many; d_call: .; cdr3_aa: CASREGAPYGEQYF; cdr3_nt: TGTGCCAGCAGGGAGGGAGCCCCTTATGGAGAGCAGTACTTC
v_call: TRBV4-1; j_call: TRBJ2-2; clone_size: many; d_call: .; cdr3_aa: CASSQDSAGITGELFF; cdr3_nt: TGCGCCAGCAGCCAAGATTCTGCAGGGATCACCGGGGAGCTGTTTTTT
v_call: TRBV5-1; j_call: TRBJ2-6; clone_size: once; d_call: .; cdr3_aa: CASTSGMGSGANVLTF; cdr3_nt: TGCGCCAGCACGTCCGGTATGGGATCTGGGGCCAACGTCCTGACTTTC
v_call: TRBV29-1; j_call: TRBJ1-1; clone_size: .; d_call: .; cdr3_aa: CSLVWDKEAFF; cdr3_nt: TGCAGCTTAGTTTGGGACAAAGAAGCTTTCTTT
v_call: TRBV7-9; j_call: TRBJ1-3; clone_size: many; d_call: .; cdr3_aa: CASSLYAGISGNTIYF; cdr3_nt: TGTGCCAGCAGCTTATACGCAGGGATCTCTGGAAACACCATATATTTT